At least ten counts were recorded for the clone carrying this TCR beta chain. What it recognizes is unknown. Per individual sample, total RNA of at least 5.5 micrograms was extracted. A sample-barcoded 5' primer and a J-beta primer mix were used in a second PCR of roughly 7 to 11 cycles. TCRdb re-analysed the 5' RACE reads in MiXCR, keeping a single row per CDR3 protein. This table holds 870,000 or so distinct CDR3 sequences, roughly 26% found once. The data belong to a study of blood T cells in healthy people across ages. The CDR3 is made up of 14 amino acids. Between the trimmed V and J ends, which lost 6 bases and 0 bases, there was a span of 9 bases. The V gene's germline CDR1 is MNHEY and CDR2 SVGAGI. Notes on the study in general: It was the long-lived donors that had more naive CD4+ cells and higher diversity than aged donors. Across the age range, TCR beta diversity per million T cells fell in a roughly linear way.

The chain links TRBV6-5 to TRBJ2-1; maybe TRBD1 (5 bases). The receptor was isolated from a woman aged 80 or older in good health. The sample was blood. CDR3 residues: CASRRQSSYNEQFF. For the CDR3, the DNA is TGTGCCAGCAGAAGACAGAGCTCCTACAATGAGCAGTTCTTC.